A single sample gave rise to the 27 T cell receptor beta chains below, sequenced in a study of T cell responses to AZD1222 COVID-19 vaccine. TCRdb keeps only in-frame clones here, not all; method: immunoSEQ multiplex PCR. The sample contains some 120,000 clones, roughly 86% of which appear only once. Sequenced here: peripheral blood, sampled on day 0 of AZD1222 vaccination. The receptor source for this set is an adult in good health.

The V and J genes are TRBV24-1 and TRBJ2-1, with D tentatively TRBD2 (5 bases). From germline, CDR1 is KGHDR and CDR2 SFDVKD. Deletions cut 8 bases from V and 0 bases from J, with 10 bases between. The length of the CDR3 is 14 residues. CDR3 residues: CATNPGSSYNEQFF. The CDR3 DNA reads TGTGCCACCAACCCGGGGAGCTCCTACAATGAGCAGTTCTTC.

The chain recombines TRBV27 with TRBJ2-7, with D possibly TRBD1 on 6 matching bases. The CDR3 loop spans 14 amino acids. V dropped 4 bases and J dropped 3 bases, with 13 bases sitting between them. The V gene's germline CDR1 is MNHEY and CDR2 SMNVEV (reference sequence). The CDR3 is CASSSRTVGYEQYF. DNA for the CDR3: TGTGCCAGCAGTTCCAGGACAGTAGGCTACGAGCAGTACTTC.

The chain has TRBV11-3 and TRBJ2-1; D not resolved. CDR1 and CDR2 from the germline V gene are SGHNT and YENEEA. The CDR3 spans 14 residues. V lost 4 bases and J 6 bases, leaving 13 bases between the germline ends. In DNA form, the CDR3 reads TGTGCCAGCAGCTCCCGATCCCCCTCCAATGAGCAGTTCTTC. Translating it yields CASSSRSPSNEQFF. Drawing the rest from reference TRBV11-3 and TRBJ2-1, the complete variable domain is EAGVVQSPRYKIIEKKQPVAFWCNPISGHNTLYWYLQNLGQGPELLIRYENEEAVDDSQLPKDRFSAERLKGVDSTLKIQPAELGDSAVYLCASSSRSPSNEQFFGPGTRLTVL.

This chain links TRBV14 with TRBJ1-1; D gene ambiguous. This CDR3 has 14 residues. Germline V gene data show CDR1 as SGHDN and CDR2 as FVKESK. Between the trimmed V and J ends, which lost 3 bases and 1 base, there was a span of 9 bases. CDR3 amino acids: CASSQVSENTEAFF. The DNA for the CDR3 is TGTGCCAGCAGCCAGGTTAGCGAGAACACTGAAGCTTTCTTT.

The rearrangement uses TRBV4-2 and TRBJ1-2, with unresolved D. There are 14 residues in the CDR3. In germline, CDR1 is LGHNA, CDR2 YNFKEQ. V lost 5 bases and J lost 8, with 18 bases in between. This chain's CDR3 is CASSEFGDSEGYTF. CDR3 in DNA: TGTGCCAGCAGCGAATTCGGGGATTCGGAAGGCTACACCTTC.

This chain joins TRBV3-1 (or the pseudogene TRBV3-2) and TRBJ1-2; no definite D call. V lost 2 bases, J lost 4 bases, and 11 bases lay in between. Germline V gene data show CDR1 as LGHDT and CDR2 as YNNKEL (reference sequence). This CDR3 is built from 14 residues. Here the CDR3 reads CASSQTSQRYGYTF. The DNA of the CDR3 is TGTGCCAGCAGCCAAACGAGCCAGCGCTATGGCTACACCTTC.

The chain uses TRBV7-2 and TRBJ1-5, with D possibly matching TRBD1 (6 bases). Trimming left V 2 bases short and J 0 bases short, with 8 bases between. Looked up from germline, CDR1 is SGHTA and CDR2 is FQGNSA. This CDR3 is built from 15 residues. CDR3 in amino acids: CASSLTGFSNQPQHF. For the CDR3, the DNA is TGTGCCAGCAGCTTAACAGGGTTTAGCAATCAGCCCCAGCATTTT.

The V and J genes are TRBV7-8 and TRBJ1-1; TRBD1 is a possible D gene (5 bases). The V gene's germline CDR1 is SGHVS and CDR2 FQNEAQ. V was shortened by 5 bases and J by 4 bases, with 26 bases between the two germline ends. This CDR3 region has 18 residues. CDR3 region: CASSAQGEDFWGSTEAFF. The DNA of the CDR3 is TGTGCCAGCAGCGCCCAAGGGGAGGACTTCTGGGGAAGCACTGAAGCTTTCTTT.

The rearrangement links TRBV9 to TRBJ2-7; 8 bases are a match to TRBD2. The CDR3 length is 16 residues. The germline gives CDR1 SGDLS, CDR2 YYNGEE. J gave up 3 bases and V 0 bases, and 8 bases lay outside the gene matches. As DNA, the CDR3 is TGTGCCAGCAGCGTAGGTGGGGGTAGCGGGAACTACGAGCAGTACTTC. The encoded protein is CASSVGGGSGNYEQYF.

The J gene is TRBJ2-5, the V gene TRBV24-1; D possibly corresponds to TRBD2 (7 bases). V was cut by 1 base and J by 5 bases, with 16 bases left in between. CDR3 length: 16 amino acids. CDR1 KGHDR and CDR2 SFDVKD come from the germline V gene. CDR3 amino acids: CATSDFSGRGGETQYF. CDR3 nucleotides: TGTGCCACCAGTGATTTTTCTGGCAGGGGAGGGGAGACCCAGTACTTC.

The rearrangement joins TRBV10-3 to TRBJ2-2, with 9 nucleotides matching TRBD1. V was clipped by 11 bases and J by 1 base; unmatched bases: 8. The germline V gene encodes CDR1 ENHRY and CDR2 SYGVKD. The CDR3 runs 15 residues. Written as DNA, the CDR3 is TGTGCCTCCCAGAACAGGGGGCTGAACACCGGGGAGCTGTTTTTT. It yields the protein CASQNRGLNTGELFF.

J is TRBJ1-6 and V is TRBV5-1, with D tentatively TRBD1 (6 bases). V was shortened by 1 base and J by 7 bases, with 15 bases between the two germline ends. Germline V gives CDR1 SGHRS, CDR2 YFSETQ. The CDR3 consists of 16 residues. CDR3: CASSLSLGGANSPLHF. The DNA for the CDR3 is TGCGCCAGCAGCTTGAGTTTAGGGGGGGCCAATTCACCCCTCCACTTT.

The chain combines TRBV7-2 with TRBJ2-2, with a possible D match to TRBD1 (6 bases). With 5 bases removed from V and 8 bases from J, the gap between germline ends came to 12 bases. Per germline, CDR1 SGHTA and CDR2 FQGNSA. This CDR3 has 13 amino acids. The CDR3 sequence: CASSKDRLGELFF. For the CDR3, the DNA is TGTGCCAGCAGCAAAGACAGGTTAGGGGAGCTGTTTTTT.

This chain uses TRBV5-6 with TRBJ2-7; TRBD2 matches 14 bases. Germline CDR1 SGHDT, CDR2 YYEEEE. There are 16 residues in the CDR3. V shed 4 bases and J 3 bases; nucleotides not matched to a gene: 6. As DNA, the CDR3 is TGTGCCAGCAGCGTCGGGACTAGCGGGGGTGTCTACGAGCAGTACTTC. Amino acid sequence: CASSVGTSGGVYEQYF.

This clone was found a few times. This rearrangement joins TRBV9 to TRBJ1-2; D may be TRBD1 (6 bases). Germline V gives CDR1 SGDLS, CDR2 YYNGEE. CDR3 length: 12 residues. V lost 6 bases and J lost 3, with 9 bases in between. The CDR3 reads CASTDSDYGYTF. DNA of the CDR3: TGTGCCAGCACGGACAGCGACTATGGCTACACCTTC.

This clone appeared a single time. The chain links TRBV27 to TRBJ2-5; tentative D call: TRBD2 (6 bases). CDR3 length equals 15 residues. The V end lost 10 bases, the J end lost 3 bases, and 21 bases lay between the germline ends. Germline V CDR1 and CDR2: MNHEY, SMNVEV (reference sequence). The CDR3 reads CATLLRVADKETQYF. The CDR3 bases are TGTGCCACCCTCCTACGAGTAGCGGATAAAGAGACCCAGTACTTC.

This chain links TRBV7-9 with TRBJ2-1, with 8 bases fitting TRBD1. The V gene end was trimmed by 2 bases and the J gene end by 4 bases; junction bases not matched to a gene: 4. Germline CDR1 is SEHNR and CDR2 is FQNEAQ (reference sequence). CDR3 size: 15 residues. The CDR3 DNA reads TGTGCCAGCAGCTTATCGGGACAGGTTTACAATGAGCAGTTCTTC. Translating gives CASSLSGQVYNEQFF.

This clone was detected only once. This chain links TRBV29-1 with TRBJ2-5, with D tentatively TRBD2 (6 bases). This CDR3 has 15 residues. V was pared by 1 base and J by 1 base, with 13 bases between. The germline CDR1 and CDR2 sequences are SQVTM and ANQGSEA. The CDR3 bases are TGCAGCGTTGAAGGGGGGGACTGGGTCCAAGAGACCCAGTACTTC. This codes for CSVEGGDWVQETQYF.

This chain links TRBV6-1 with TRBJ2-1; D is tentatively TRBD1 or TRBD2 (7 bases each). V gave up 2 bases and J gave up 5 bases, with 28 bases separating them. This CDR3 contains 20 residues. From germline, CDR1 is MNHNS and CDR2 SASEGT. The CDR3 DNA is TGTGCCAGCAGTGAACGTGGCCAGGGGGGGCTCTGGCAAAGCGACAATGAGCAGTTCTTC. The encoded protein is CASSERGQGGLWQSDNEQFF.

The J gene is TRBJ2-1, the V gene TRBV2; D may match TRBD1 or TRBD2 (6 bases each). Germline-derived CDR1 and CDR2 are SNHLY and FYNNEI. Trimming removed 6 bases from V and 3 bases from J, with 9 bases in between. The CDR3 has 13 amino acids. CDR3 bases: TGTGCCAGCAGGGCGGGACACTACAATGAGCAGTTCTTC. Its protein is CASRAGHYNEQFF.

This clone has a single count. The gene calls are TRBV7-9 and TRBJ2-5; D is undetermined. The CDR3 length is 17 residues. From germline, CDR1 is SEHNR and CDR2 FQNEAQ (reference sequence). Trimming removed 2 bases from V and 5 bases from J, with 21 bases in between. CDR3 amino acids: CASSLMGSPGVGETQYF. CDR3 nucleotide sequence: TGTGCCAGCAGCTTAATGGGTTCCCCCGGAGTTGGGGAGACCCAGTACTTC.

The chain recombines TRBV11-2 with TRBJ2-7; the match to TRBD1 covers 9 bases. The CDR3 runs to 16 residues. CDR1 and CDR2 (germline): SGHAT, FQNNGV. The junction had 13 bases not matched to a gene; V was cut back by 4 bases and J by 6 bases. For the CDR3, the DNA is TGTGCCAGCAGCTCAGAGGGGGGACAGGGTCGAATCGAGCAGTACTTC. This encodes CASSSEGGQGRIEQYF.

The rearrangement joins TRBV6-2 or TRBV6-3 to TRBJ1-1; D gene ambiguous. Germline V gene data show CDR1 as MNHEY and CDR2 as SVGEGT. Trimming took 2 bases from V and 0 from J, leaving 4 bases between them. The CDR3 totals 13 residues. This CDR3 is CASSYRVNTEAFF. In DNA form, the CDR3 reads TGTGCCAGCAGTTACCGGGTGAACACTGAAGCTTTCTTT.

The rearrangement uses TRBV2 and TRBJ1-1; 7 positions agree with TRBD1. The CDR3 consists of 13 residues. The germline CDR1 and CDR2 sequences are SNHLY and FYNNEI. The J segment lost 5 bases and the V segment lost 6 bases, leaving 6 bases of the junction unmatched. This CDR3 is CASRTGWGTEAFF. Here the CDR3 DNA reads TGTGCCAGCAGGACAGGGTGGGGAACTGAAGCTTTCTTT. Full variable domain (outside the CDR3, taken from reference TRBV2 and TRBJ1-1): EPEVTQTPSHQVTQMGQEVILRCVPISNHLYFYWYRQILGQKVEFLVSFYNNEISEKSEIFDDQFSVERPDGSNFTLKIRSTKLEDSAMYFCASRTGWGTEAFFGQGTRLTVV.

V and J are TRBV9 and TRBJ2-7, with a tentative D call TRBD2 (6 bases). Trimming removed 4 bases at V and 5 bases at J, with 13 bases between. There are 13 residues in the CDR3. Germline CDR1 reads SGDLS; CDR2 reads YYNGEE. The CDR3 here is CASSTGLWDEQYF. The CDR3 coding sequence is TGTGCCAGCAGCACCGGACTATGGGACGAGCAGTACTTC.

The chain is built from TRBV19 and TRBJ2-5; 7 nucleotides agree with TRBD1. With V trimmed by 3 bases and J by 2 bases, 12 bases remained unmatched. This CDR3 has 17 residues. The V gene's germline CDR1 is LNHDA and CDR2 SQIVND (reference sequence). Here the CDR3 reads CASSIHGRRDSQETQYF. CDR3 nucleotide sequence: TGTGCCAGTAGTATCCACGGACGCCGGGACAGTCAAGAGACCCAGTACTTC.

The V gene is TRBV19, the J gene TRBJ2-1; no clear D. The CDR3 runs to 12 residues. Germline assignment: CDR1 LNHDA and CDR2 SQIVND (reference sequence). V shed 6 bases and J shed 6 bases, with 9 bases lying between them. CDR3 loop: CASSEYLNEQFF. The CDR3 bases are TGTGCCAGTAGCGAGTACCTCAATGAGCAGTTCTTC.